This T cell receptor (beta chain) appears in the sequencing data of a study of post-analysis software for immune sequencing data. Points from the study as a whole: Five TRBV segments, TRBV5-6, TRBV5-1 and TRBV20-1 among them, were found more frequent in patients than controls. When the samples were clustered directly with F measure, those that had been prepared in the same batch showed strong co-clustering. When compared against controls, multiple sclerosis patients showed significantly lower normalized Chao1 diversity.

cDNA libraries of TCR beta carried unique molecular identifiers. TCRdb fed the PCR reads into MiXCR, producing one record per CDR3 protein. The sample shows hundreds of thousands of distinct CDR3 sequences, less than 35% of them seen only once. About this clonotype: Its target is not known.

Germline assignment: CDR1 MNHNY and CDR2 SVGAGI (reference sequence). CDR3 length: 11 amino acids. Between the trimmed V and J ends, which lost 7 bases and 3 bases, there was a span of 6 bases. Sequencing was performed on blood. The clonotype was recovered from a girl under 18 with multiple sclerosis. This rearrangement joins TRBV6-6 to TRBJ2-5; unclear D gene. The CDR3 region has the DNA TGTGCCAGCACCCAGGAAGAGACCCAGTACTTC. It codes for CASTQEETQYF.